A selection of T cell receptor beta chains follows, all from one sample in a study of OX40 agonist ivuxolimab in advanced cancers. The method was immunoSEQ multiplex PCR; TCRdb's version includes in-frame clones alone and lacks a portion of them. The sample lists roughly 100,000 clones, around nine tenths occurring once. Sequencing used CD4+ or CD8+ T cells sorted from blood, obtained in a trial of the OX40 agonist ivuxolimab. These receptors were obtained from an adult with an advanced solid tumor such as melanoma, head and neck, liver or kidney cancer. Both conserved end residues are part of each CDR3. D genes are given only for firm matches. Clone size is given for some rows only: seen once, a few or many times, or a class if the clone is expanded.

TRBJ2-5 . TRBV27 once TGTGCCAGCAGTTTGGAGGGGGTTGGGACGCGGAAGACCCAGTACTTC CASSLEGVGTRKTQYF
TRBJ1-6 . TRBV6-6 . TGTGCCAGCAGTTACGAGAACAGCGCTTCGGGACTCCACTTT CASSYENSASGLHF
TRBJ2-6 . TRBV9 . TGTGCCAGCAGCCCAAACGGGGGATATGAGACTGGGGCCAACGTCCTGACTTTC CASSPNGGYETGANVLTF
TRBJ2-2 TRBD2 TRBV7-8 . TGTGCCAGCAGCTTAGGAGCGGGGGGTCCGAACACCGGGGAGCTGTTTTTT CASSLGAGGPNTGELFF
TRBJ2-5 TRBD2 TRBV7-2 . TGTGCCAGCAGCTACACTAGCGGGAAAGGAGAGACCCAGTACTTC CASSYTSGKGETQYF
TRBJ1-2 . TRBV14 . TGTGCCAGCAGCCAAGATAACCATGGCTACACCTTC CASSQDNHGYTF
TRBJ2-6 . TRBV28 few TGTGCCAGCAGTTTTAGCTCTGGGGCCAACGTCCTGACTTTC CASSFSSGANVLTF
TRBJ2-3 . TRBV19 . TGTGCCAGTAGTATAGATACCCTGGGGGCAGATACGCAGTATTTT CASSIDTLGADTQYF
TRBJ2-3 TRBD2 TRBV6-1 . TGTGCCAGCAGTGATAGCGGGGGGGTCCAGGGTACGCAGTATTTT CASSDSGGVQGTQYF
TRBJ2-7 TRBD2 TRBV4-1 . TGCGCCAGCAGCCCGCATGGACTAGCGGGAGGCCCCTCCTACGAGCAGTACTTC CASSPHGLAGGPSYEQYF
TRBJ2-1 TRBD2 TRBV25-1 . TGTGCCAGCAGTGAAGCGGGGGTGGGCTACAATGAGCAGTTCTTC CASSEAGVGYNEQFF
TRBJ1-2 . TRBV5-1 once TGCGCCAGCAGCTTGGGCCAGGGAGAAACGAGCTACACCTTC CASSLGQGETSYTF
TRBJ1-6 . TRBV6-5 once TGTGCCAGCAGTTACGCCCCGAATTCACCCCTCCACTTT CASSYAPNSPLHF
TRBJ2-3 TRBD2 TRBV15 few TGTGCCACCAGTGAGACTCCACTAGCGGCCGATACGCAGTATTTT CATSETPLAADTQYF
TRBJ2-1 TRBD1 TRBV11-3 . TGTGCCAGCAGCTTAGATCTGGACAGGGGCCCGTACAATGAGCAGTTCTTC CASSLDLDRGPYNEQFF
TRBJ1-2 TRBD1 TRBV13 . TGTGCCAGCAGCTCGAGGGGACAGGGCCACTATGGCTACACCTTC CASSSRGQGHYGYTF